This T cell receptor (beta chain) was found in a study of cytomegalovirus exposure and HLA in healthy donors. 13 Jbeta primers and 60 Vbeta primers were used for the PCR. Assay: immunoSEQ multiplex PCR; the TCRdb copy retains only in-frame clones and omits some. The repertoire consists of around 130,000 clones, with about 8.5% occurring once and the leading ten covering about 5.5%. The source material was PBMCs. This clonotype originated in a man aged 35-49 years in good health and CMV-seronegative.

The CDR3 here is CASSLGPPRNNEQYF. The CDR3 nucleotides read TGTGCCAGCAGCTTAGGGCCCCCAAGAAACAACGAGCAGTACTTC. The rearrangement uses TRBV7-8 and TRBJ2-7, with D uncertain. V dropped 1 base and J dropped 5 bases, with 15 bases sitting between them. Germline values: CDR1 SGHVS, CDR2 FQNEAQ. CDR3 length equals 15 residues.